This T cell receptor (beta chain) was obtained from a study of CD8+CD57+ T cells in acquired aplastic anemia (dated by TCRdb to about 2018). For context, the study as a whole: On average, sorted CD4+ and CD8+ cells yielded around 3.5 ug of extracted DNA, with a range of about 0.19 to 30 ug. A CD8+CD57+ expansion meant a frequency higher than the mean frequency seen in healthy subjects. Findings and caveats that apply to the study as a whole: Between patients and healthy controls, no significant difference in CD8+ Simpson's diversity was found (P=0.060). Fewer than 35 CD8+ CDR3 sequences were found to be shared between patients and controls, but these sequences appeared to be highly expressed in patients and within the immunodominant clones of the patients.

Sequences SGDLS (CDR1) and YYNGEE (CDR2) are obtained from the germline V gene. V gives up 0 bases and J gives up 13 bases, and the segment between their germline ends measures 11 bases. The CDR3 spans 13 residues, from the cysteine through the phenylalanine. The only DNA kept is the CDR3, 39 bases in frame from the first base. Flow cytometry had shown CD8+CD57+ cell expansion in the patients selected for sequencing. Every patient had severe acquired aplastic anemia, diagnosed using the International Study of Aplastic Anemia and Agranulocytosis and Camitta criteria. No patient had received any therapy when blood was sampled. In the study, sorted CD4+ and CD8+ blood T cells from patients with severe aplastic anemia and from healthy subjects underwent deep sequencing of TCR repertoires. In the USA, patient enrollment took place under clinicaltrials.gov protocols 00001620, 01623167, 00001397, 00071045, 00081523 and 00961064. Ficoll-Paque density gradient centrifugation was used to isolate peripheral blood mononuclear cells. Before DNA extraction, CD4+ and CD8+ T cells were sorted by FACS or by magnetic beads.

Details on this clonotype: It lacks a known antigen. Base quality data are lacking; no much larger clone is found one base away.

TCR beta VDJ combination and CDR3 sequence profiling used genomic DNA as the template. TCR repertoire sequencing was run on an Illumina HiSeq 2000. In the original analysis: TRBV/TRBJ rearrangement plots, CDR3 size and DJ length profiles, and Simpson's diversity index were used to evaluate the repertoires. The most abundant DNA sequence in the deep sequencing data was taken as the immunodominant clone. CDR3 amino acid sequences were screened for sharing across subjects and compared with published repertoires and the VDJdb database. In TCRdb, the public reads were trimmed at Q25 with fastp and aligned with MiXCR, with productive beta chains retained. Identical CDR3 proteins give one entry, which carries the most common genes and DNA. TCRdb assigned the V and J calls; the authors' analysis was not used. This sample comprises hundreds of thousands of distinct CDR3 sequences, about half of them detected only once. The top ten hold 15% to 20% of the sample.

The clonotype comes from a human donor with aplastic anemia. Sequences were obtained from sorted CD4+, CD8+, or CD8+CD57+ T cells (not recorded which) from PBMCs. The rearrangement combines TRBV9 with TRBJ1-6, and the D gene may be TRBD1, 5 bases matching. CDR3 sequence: CASSVGEGTPLHF. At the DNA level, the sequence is TGTGCCAGCAGCGTAGGGGAGGGGACGCCCCTCCACTTT.